A single sample is the source of the 32 T cell receptor beta chains below, sequenced in a study of OX40 agonist ivuxolimab in advanced cancers. The repertoire was sequenced with immunoSEQ multiplex PCR; TCRdb's copy has only in-frame clones and lacks some. The sample lists about 100,000 clones, around 96% occurring once. The sequences come from CD4+ or CD8+ T cells sorted from blood, collected in a trial of the OX40 agonist ivuxolimab. The source of these receptors is an adult with an advanced solid tumor such as melanoma, head and neck, liver or kidney cancer.

The gene calls are TRBV19 and TRBJ2-5, with D tentatively TRBD1 or TRBD2 (6 bases each). This CDR3 region has 14 residues. Germline assignment: CDR1 LNHDA and CDR2 SQIVND (reference sequence). The germline V and J ends were trimmed by 6 bases and 5 bases, with 16 bases remaining between them. DNA of the CDR3: TGTGCCAGTAGCCTAGAGGGGGGCCGGGAGACCCAGTACTTC. Translation gives CASSLEGGRETQYF. Combining the CDR3 with reference TRBV19 and TRBJ2-5 gives the whole variable domain DGGITQSPKYLFRKEGQNVTLSCEQNLNHDAMYWYRQDPGQGLRLIYYSQIVNDFQKGDIAEGYSVSREKKESFPLTVTSAQKNPTAFYLCASSLEGGRETQYFGPGTRLLVL.

J is TRBJ1-1 and V is TRBV4-1; no clear D gene. This CDR3 comprises 13 residues. The V and J ends lost 3 bases and 4 bases respectively, with 9 bases between them. Germline values: CDR1 MGHRA, CDR2 YSYEKL. CDR3 DNA sequence: TGCGCCAGCAGCCAGGCCTTAGGCACTGAAGCTTTCTTT. Translation: CASSQALGTEAFF.

This clone was seen only once. This rearrangement joins TRBV19 to TRBJ2-1; 8 bases fit TRBD1. The CDR3 loop spans 15 amino acids. Per the germline V gene, CDR1 is LNHDA and CDR2 is SQIVND (reference sequence). Trimming cost V 2 bases and J 3 bases; bases outside gene matches: 3. The CDR3 DNA reads as TGTGCCAGTAGTATAATCGGACAGGGCTACAATGAGCAGTTCTTC. Encoded protein: CASSIIGQGYNEQFF.

The chain employs TRBV5-1 and TRBJ2-7, with D possibly being TRBD1 (6 bases). Looked up from germline, CDR1 is SGHRS and CDR2 is YFSETQ. CDR3 length equals 15 residues. With 0 bases removed from V and 3 bases from J, the gap between germline ends came to 13 bases. CDR3 protein: CASSLEGTRVYEQYF. The CDR3 DNA reads TGCGCCAGCAGCTTGGAAGGGACAAGGGTCTACGAGCAGTACTTC.

The V call is TRBV14, the J call TRBJ2-6; D unclear. CDR1 is SGHDN, CDR2 FVKESK, per germline. This CDR3 region has 17 residues. Trimming took off 0 bases at V and 0 bases at J, with 9 bases between the two ends. The CDR3 loop reads CASSQEPEDSGANVLTF. CDR3 DNA: TGTGCCAGCAGCCAAGAGCCGGAAGACTCTGGGGCCAACGTCCTGACTTTC.

The chain has TRBV16 and TRBJ2-7, with 9 bases matching TRBD1. This CDR3 region has 16 residues. Germline V gene lookup returns CDR1 KGHSY and CDR2 FQNENV. The ends lost 0 bases at V and 3 bases at J; junction bases unmatched: 6. CDR3 protein: CASSQSGTGNFYEQYF. The CDR3 DNA reads TGTGCCAGCAGCCAATCCGGGACAGGGAATTTCTACGAGCAGTACTTC.

The CDR3 DNA follows: TGTGCCAGCAGCTACGGGATTAACTATGGCTACACCTTC. It is translated as CASSYGINYGYTF. The chain links TRBV6-5 to TRBJ1-2; D gene ambiguous. Germline V lookup: CDR1 MNHEY, CDR2 SVGAGI. Trimming removed 6 bases from V and 1 base from J, with 9 bases in between. The CDR3 runs 13 residues.

DNA for the CDR3: TGTGCCAGCAGCTTGTTTAGCGGGAGCGGCCATGAGCAGTTCTTC. It is translated as CASSLFSGSGHEQFF. The chain joins TRBV5-8 to TRBJ2-1, with 9 bases matching TRBD2. The CDR3 totals 15 residues. V lost 1 base and J lost 8; bases outside the gene matches: 7. Per germline, CDR1 SGHTS and CDR2 YDEGEE.

The gene calls are TRBV6-5 and TRBJ2-1; possibly TRBD2 for D (6 bases). The V end was cut by 6 bases, the J end by 0 bases, with 12 bases between. The CDR3 sequence is 15 residues long. CDR1 is MNHEY and CDR2 is SVGAGI in the germline V gene. The CDR3 DNA follows: TGTGCCAGCAGCCGGGACGGGAGCTCCTACAATGAGCAGTTCTTC. It translates to CASSRDGSSYNEQFF.

The chain has TRBV30 and TRBJ2-7; TRBD1 is a possible D gene (6 bases). V lost 4 bases to trimming and J lost 2 bases, with 12 bases between them. The CDR3 covers 13 residues. Looked up from germline, CDR1 is GTSNPN and CDR2 is SVGIG (reference sequence). CDR3 residues: CAWKAGAPYEQYF. The CDR3 DNA reads as TGTGCCTGGAAGGCAGGGGCGCCCTACGAGCAGTACTTC.

The genes are TRBV9 and TRBJ2-7; D perhaps matches TRBD1 (6 bases). V dropped 1 base and J dropped 1 base, with 12 bases sitting between them. Germline V CDR1 and CDR2: SGDLS, YYNGEE. The CDR3 contains 15 residues. The DNA of the CDR3 is TGTGCCAGCAGCGTAACCGGGACATCTTCCTACGAGCAGTACTTC. It translates to CASSVTGTSSYEQYF.

The chain has TRBV11-2 and TRBJ2-7; possibly TRBD2 for D (6 bases). The germline V gene has CDR1 SGHAT and CDR2 FQNNGV. This CDR3 is 16 amino acids long. The V and J ends lost 4 bases and 5 bases respectively, with 21 bases between them. The CDR3 spells CASSWLGAGRFDEQYF. DNA for the CDR3: TGTGCCAGCAGCTGGCTTGGGGCAGGGAGGTTTGACGAGCAGTACTTC.

This clone has a single count. This chain uses TRBV5-1 with TRBJ2-5; 8 bases align to TRBD2. This CDR3 is 15 amino acids long. From germline, CDR1 is SGHRS and CDR2 YFSETQ. Unmatched junction bases numbered 8, after V lost 3 bases and J lost 4 bases. The CDR3 nucleotides read TGCGCCAGCAGCTACTCGGGGGGGCCGGGAGAGACCCAGTACTTC. This sequence encodes CASSYSGGPGETQYF.

The chain is built from TRBV27 and TRBJ2-7; TRBD2 matches at 16 bases. This CDR3 region has 17 residues. Germline values: CDR1 MNHEY, CDR2 SMNVEV (reference sequence). V gave up 3 bases and J gave up 5 bases; unmatched junction bases: 7. The chain's CDR3 is CASSLAGLAGGLDEQYF. The CDR3 DNA is TGTGCCAGCAGTTTGGCGGGACTAGCGGGGGGGCTAGACGAGCAGTACTTC.

This clone has just one count. V and J are TRBV2 and TRBJ2-1; TRBD2 aligns across 7 bases. V lost 5 bases and J lost 1; bases outside the gene matches: 5. The germline V gene has CDR1 SNHLY and CDR2 FYNNEI. The length of the CDR3 is 15 residues. The CDR3: CASSREDGSYNEQFF. The CDR3 nucleotides read TGTGCCAGCAGTCGGGAGGACGGTTCCTACAATGAGCAGTTCTTC.

The chain recombines TRBV6-5 with TRBJ1-2; possibly TRBD1 for D (5 bases). Germline V gives CDR1 MNHEY, CDR2 SVGAGI. The CDR3 totals 14 residues. V was clipped by 6 bases and J by 4 bases, with 15 bases between them. CDR3 in DNA: TGTGCCAGCAGGCAGGGACCCCCCTCCTATGGCTACACCTTC. Amino acids: CASRQGPPSYGYTF.

This chain uses TRBV14 with TRBJ2-7; 9 bases align to TRBD2. Germline-derived CDR1 and CDR2 are SGHDN and FVKESK. J gave up 1 base and V 1 base, and 2 bases lay outside the gene matches. The CDR3 is made up of 15 amino acids. The CDR3 protein is CASSQALAGSYEQYF. CDR3 nucleotide sequence: TGTGCCAGCAGCCAAGCACTAGCGGGTTCCTACGAGCAGTACTTC.

The chain recombines TRBV9 with TRBJ2-1; D may be TRBD1 (6 bases). The CDR3 totals 12 residues. CDR1 SGDLS and CDR2 YYNGEE come from the germline V gene. Trimming took 2 bases from V and 13 from J, leaving 13 bases between them. The CDR3 loop is CASSVGAGAQFF. Written as DNA, the CDR3 is TGTGCCAGCAGCGTGGGGGCAGGGGCACAGTTCTTC.

J is TRBJ2-3 and V is TRBV7-9, with D perhaps matching TRBD2 (5 bases). Trimming shortened V by 7 bases and J by 5 bases, and 10 bases separated the two germline ends. This CDR3 contains 12 residues. Germline V gives CDR1 SEHNR, CDR2 FQNEAQ (reference sequence). CDR3 loop: CASTNGRDTQYF. The CDR3 DNA sequence: TGTGCCAGCACCAATGGGAGAGATACGCAGTATTTT. Looking up the rest from reference TRBV7-9 and TRBJ2-3 gives the full variable domain: DTGVSQNPRHKITKRGQNVTFRCDPISEHNRLYWYRQTLGQGPEFLTYFQNEAQLEKSRLLSDRFSAERPKGSFSTLEIQRTEQGDSAMYLCASTNGRDTQYFGPGTRLTVL.

V gene TRBV7-9 combines with J gene TRBJ2-7, with D possibly TRBD1 on 5 matching bases. The CDR3 sequence is 13 residues long. Trimming removed 1 base from V and 5 bases from J, with 9 bases in between. Germline V CDR1 and CDR2: SEHNR, FQNEAQ (reference sequence). CDR3 in amino acids: CASSLEGPNEQYF. As DNA, the CDR3 is TGTGCCAGCAGCTTAGAGGGGCCTAACGAGCAGTACTTC.

The J gene is TRBJ1-2, the V gene TRBV6-5; no firm D call. The CDR3 contains 13 residues. Trimming took off 2 bases at V and 4 bases at J, with 8 bases between the two ends. Germline V lookup: CDR1 MNHEY, CDR2 SVGAGI. For the CDR3, the DNA is TGTGCCAGCAGTTACAATCAGCTCTATGGCTACACCTTC. This sequence encodes CASSYNQLYGYTF.

The chain combines TRBV10-3 with TRBJ1-1; TRBD1 might be the D (5 bases). Per germline, CDR1 ENHRY and CDR2 SYGVKD. The V end lost 10 bases, the J end lost 5 bases, and 20 bases lay between the germline ends. The CDR3 has 14 amino acids. The chain's CDR3 is CATEAKGKGTEAFF. The CDR3 bases are TGTGCCACGGAGGCTAAGGGGAAGGGTACTGAAGCTTTCTTT.

The chain couples TRBV10-1 to TRBJ2-7; D is undetermined. Germline V lookup: CDR1 WNHNN, CDR2 SYGVQD (reference sequence). The CDR3 is 13 residues long. V was clipped by 0 bases and J by 3 bases, with 6 bases between them. CDR3 sequence (DNA): TGCGCCAGCAGTGAGTCAGTAGGCTACGAGCAGTACTTC. This codes for CASSESVGYEQYF.

The chain is built from TRBV18 and TRBJ1-5, with 9 bases identical to TRBD1. The J segment lost 3 bases and the V segment lost 8 bases, leaving 8 bases of the junction unmatched. CDR3 length: 15 amino acids. CDR1 KGHSH and CDR2 LQKENI come from the germline V gene. DNA for the CDR3: TGTGCCAGCAGCGACAGGGGGGGGTCCAATCAGCCCCAGCATTTT. Translating gives CASSDRGGSNQPQHF.

The chain is built from TRBV6-1 and TRBJ2-1, with a possible D match to TRBD2 (6 bases). This CDR3 region has 13 residues. Trimming stripped 7 bases from V and 7 bases from J, with 14 bases between. CDR1 is MNHNS, CDR2 SASEGT, per germline. This CDR3 reads CASKSAGLNEQFF. The CDR3 DNA follows: TGTGCCAGCAAGTCGGCGGGATTGAATGAGCAGTTCTTC.

The genes are TRBV5-1 and TRBJ2-1; 10 positions match TRBD2. The J segment lost 13 bases and the V segment lost 0 bases, leaving 4 bases of the junction unmatched. CDR3 length equals 13 residues. Germline CDR1 is SGHRS and CDR2 is YFSETQ. The CDR3 region is CASSLELAGPQFF. The CDR3, as DNA: TGCGCCAGCAGCTTGGAACTAGCGGGGCCTCAGTTCTTC.

V and J are TRBV7-9 and TRBJ1-2; 8 nucleotides line up with TRBD1. The CDR3 consists of 15 residues. The ends lost 4 bases at V and 3 bases at J; junction bases unmatched: 7. Germline lookup yields CDR1 SEHNR and CDR2 FQNEAQ (reference sequence). For the CDR3, the DNA is TGTGCCAGCAGCTCCTTAGCGACAGGGGACTATGGCTACACCTTC. Translating it yields CASSSLATGDYGYTF.

The chain is built from TRBV4-1 and TRBJ1-5; no definite D call. The V and J ends lost 0 bases and 4 bases respectively, with 4 bases between them. CDR3 length: 13 amino acids. CDR1 MGHRA and CDR2 YSYEKL come from the germline V gene. Here the CDR3 reads CASSQDWNQPQHF. The CDR3 coding sequence is TGCGCCAGCAGCCAAGACTGGAATCAGCCCCAGCATTTT.

The CDR3 DNA sequence: TGTGCCAGCAACAGGGGTCTGAGCTCCTACGAGCAGTACTTC. The encoded protein is CASNRGLSSYEQYF. V is TRBV2 and J is TRBJ2-5; 7 bases map to TRBD1. The end of the DNA fits TRBJ2-7 better, so the J call may be wrong. The CDR3 consists of 14 residues. Germline CDR1 and CDR2: SNHLY and FYNNEI.

The J gene is TRBJ1-5, the V gene TRBV10-3; 9 bases match TRBD1. This CDR3 has 17 amino acids. V shed 0 bases and J 2 bases; nucleotides not matched to a gene: 5. The V gene's germline CDR1 is ENHRY and CDR2 SYGVKD. Written as DNA, the CDR3 is TGTGCCATCAGTGAGTCGGGGGACAGGGTGGGCAATCAGCCCCAGCATTTT. Translating it yields CAISESGDRVGNQPQHF.

The rearrangement links TRBV6-1 to TRBJ2-1; 12 nucleotides line up with TRBD2. Germline V CDR1 and CDR2: MNHNS, SASEGT. V shed 8 bases and J 10 bases; nucleotides not matched to a gene: 9. The CDR3 runs to 14 residues. This CDR3 reads CASSLAGGPREQFF. CDR3 in DNA: TGTGCCAGCTCCCTAGCGGGGGGGCCACGAGAGCAGTTCTTC.

The chain carries TRBV7-3 and TRBJ2-2; 7 positions match TRBD1. Looked up from germline, CDR1 is SGHTA and CDR2 is FQGTGA. Losses at the gene ends were 8 bases for V and 5 bases for J; bases not matched to a gene: 8. CDR3 length equals 14 residues. This CDR3 reads CASLNRGLTGELFF. In DNA, the CDR3 is TGTGCCAGCCTGAACAGGGGTCTTACCGGGGAGCTGTTTTTT.